This T cell receptor (beta chain) was recorded in a study of identical twins. A single record per CDR3 protein comes from TCRdb applying MiXCR to the 5' RACE reads. The table includes around 680,000 distinct CDR3 sequences, 8.5% to 9% detected once. This clonotype appeared many times. All of the donors were Caucasians in good health. This CDR3 has 13 residues. Germline V gives CDR1 MNHNY, CDR2 SVGAGI (reference sequence). Trimming took 4 bases from V and 5 from J, leaving 9 bases between them. The same data also went into a second study, on yellow fever vaccine responses in identical twins.

Specimen: PBMCs. This sequence originates from a woman aged 18-29 years in good health. The chain uses TRBV6-6 and TRBJ1-5, with no clear D. As DNA, the CDR3 is TGTGCCAGCAGTTCTAGGGCCGATCAGCCCCAGCATTTT. Its protein is CASSSRADQPQHF.